This T cell receptor beta chain emerged from a study of early T cells in non-severe SARS-CoV-2 infection. Study-level information: Sequencing of unsorted whole blood was done on bulk RNA, leaving chains unpaired.

This clonotype came up many times. V lost 8 bases, J lost 2 bases, and 14 bases lay in between. This CDR3 is built from 14 residues. CDR1 LGHNT and CDR2 FRNRAP come from the germline V gene. Attached unique molecular identifiers marked individual cDNA molecules. TCRdb used MiXCR to reprocess the 5' RACE reads, holding one entry per CDR3 protein. The data show roughly 55,000 distinct CDR3 sequences, 11% seen once. The sequence was obtained from an adult who was a healthcare worker with PCR-confirmed SARS-CoV-2 infection or an uninfected control (not recorded which). Material for sequencing was whole blood. The chain employs TRBV12-5 and TRBJ2-3; perhaps TRBD2 as D (5 bases). CDR3 residues: CASTLFGITDTQYF. DNA for the CDR3: TGTGCTAGTACCCTTTTCGGGATCACAGATACGCAGTATTTT.